The 28 T cell receptor beta chains below were found in one sample sequenced in a study of shared clonotypes between healthy human individuals. CD45RO-negative CD8 cells positively selected for CCR7 made up the naive population, which excluded terminally differentiated effector memory CD45RA+ cells. Sequencing used immunoSEQ multiplex PCR; TCRdb keeps in-frame clones, though not all of them. The sample has millions of clones; about 95% are singletons. Sequenced input: naive CD8+ T cells sorted from blood. The receptors come from a man younger than 30 in good health.

The chain links TRBV6-1 to TRBJ2-1; 11 nucleotides agree with TRBD2. V gave up 3 bases and J gave up 5 bases; unmatched junction bases: 6. CDR1 and CDR2 (germline): MNHNS, SASEGT. This CDR3 has 16 residues. The CDR3 protein is CASSDPPGLADNEQFF. CDR3 nucleotide sequence: TGTGCCAGCAGTGATCCCCCGGGACTAGCGGACAATGAGCAGTTCTTC.

V gene TRBV10-1 combines with J gene TRBJ2-2; 9 bases map to TRBD2. V shed 4 bases and J 2 bases; nucleotides not matched to a gene: 8. This CDR3 region has 17 residues. Germline-derived CDR1 and CDR2 are WNHNN and SYGVQD (reference sequence). The CDR3 here is CASSAGASGINTGELFF. CDR3 nucleotide sequence: TGCGCCAGCAGTGCTGGGGCTAGCGGGATAAACACCGGGGAGCTGTTTTTT.

The rearrangement uses TRBV28 and TRBJ2-5; tentative D call: TRBD2 (6 bases). CDR1 MDHEN and CDR2 SYDVKM come from the germline V gene. The CDR3 runs 16 residues. V lost 7 bases and J lost 4, with 22 bases in between. The DNA for the CDR3 is TGTGCCAGCAACGACGGACGGAGGGATTACGGAGAGACCCAGTACTTC. It encodes CASNDGRRDYGETQYF.

This clone appeared once. This chain connects TRBV4-3 to TRBJ2-3; 11 nucleotides align to TRBD2. This CDR3 region has 18 residues. The germline V gene has CDR1 LGHNA and CDR2 YSLEER. V lost 0 bases to trimming and J lost 0 bases; unmatched junction nucleotides: 5. CDR3 residues: CASSQDLTSGTSTDTQYF. The DNA of the CDR3 is TGCGCCAGCAGCCAAGATTTGACTAGCGGGACAAGCACAGATACGCAGTATTTT.

The V gene is TRBV4-1, the J gene TRBJ2-7; 8 nucleotides align to TRBD1. Germline V gives CDR1 MGHRA, CDR2 YSYEKL. The CDR3 sequence is 15 residues long. V lost 0 bases to trimming and J lost 7 bases; unmatched junction nucleotides: 8. CDR3 coding DNA: TGCGCCAGCAGCCAAGATAGTAACAGGGGGATGGAGCAGTACTTC. Its translation: CASSQDSNRGMEQYF.

The chain recombines TRBV30 with TRBJ1-2; D remains ambiguous. The CDR3 is 14 amino acids. Trimming removed 0 bases from V and 5 bases from J, with 13 bases in between. Germline V gives CDR1 GTSNPN, CDR2 SVGIG (reference sequence). Written as DNA, the CDR3 is TGTGCCTGGAGTGTAAACCTCCCGAAATATGGCTACACCTTC. Translation: CAWSVNLPKYGYTF.

This rearrangement joins TRBV7-9 to TRBJ1-1; a weak D match, TRBD1 (6 bases). Germline CDR1 is SEHNR and CDR2 is FQNEAQ (reference sequence). The length of the CDR3 is 16 residues. The V and J ends lost 6 bases and 3 bases respectively, with 20 bases between them. The CDR3 nucleotides are TGTGCCAGCAGACACCCCAGCGATCCAGGGGACACTGAAGCTTTCTTT. This translates into CASRHPSDPGDTEAFF.

V gene TRBV6-5 combines with J gene TRBJ1-4, with D hard to call. Per germline, CDR1 MNHEY and CDR2 SVGAGI. V was pared by 2 bases and J by 0 bases, with 4 bases between. The CDR3 loop spans 14 amino acids. The CDR3 nucleotides are TGTGCCAGCAGTTACCTTGCAACTAATGAAAAACTGTTTTTT. This sequence encodes CASSYLATNEKLFF.

The chain uses TRBV5-6 and TRBJ2-1; the match to TRBD2 covers 11 bases. The CDR3 contains 16 residues. Germline CDR1 SGHDT, CDR2 YYEEEE. The J segment lost 1 base and the V segment lost 3 bases, leaving 3 bases of the junction unmatched. The CDR3 reads CASSWGTSGSYNEQFF. The CDR3 DNA reads as TGTGCCAGCAGCTGGGGGACTAGCGGTTCCTACAATGAGCAGTTCTTC.

The chain is built from TRBV7-2 and TRBJ1-5, with no clear D. Germline CDR1 SGHTA, CDR2 FQGNSA. CDR3 length equals 14 residues. V lost 1 base and J 7 bases, leaving 11 bases between the germline ends. The CDR3 protein is CASSLGLGGQPQHF. The CDR3 DNA reads as TGTGCCAGCAGCTTAGGTTTGGGTGGACAGCCCCAGCATTTT.

The chain has TRBV7-2 and TRBJ2-7; tentatively, D is TRBD2 (6 bases). From germline, CDR1 is SGHTA and CDR2 FQGNSA. Trimming removed 1 base at V and 6 bases at J, with 10 bases between. The CDR3 extends over 13 amino acids. The chain's CDR3 is CASSLVRGGEQYF. The CDR3 DNA is TGTGCCAGCAGCTTAGTCCGGGGAGGCGAGCAGTACTTC.

The chain employs TRBV2 and TRBJ2-1; 7 nucleotides align to TRBD1. V dropped 3 bases and J dropped 10; count of bases not matched to a gene: 6. The CDR3 runs to 13 residues. In germline, CDR1 is SNHLY, CDR2 FYNNEI. The CDR3 nucleotides are TGTGCCAGCAGTGAGACAGGGCGGTTGGAGCAGTTCTTC. Amino acids: CASSETGRLEQFF. Using reference TRBV2 and TRBJ2-1 for the parts outside the CDR3, the full variable domain is EPEVTQTPSHQVTQMGQEVILRCVPISNHLYFYWYRQILGQKVEFLVSFYNNEISEKSEIFDDQFSVERPDGSNFTLKIRSTKLEDSAMYFCASSETGRLEQFFGPGTRLTVL.

This chain connects TRBV19 to TRBJ1-5; D call uncertain. CDR1 is LNHDA and CDR2 is SQIVND in the germline V gene (reference sequence). This CDR3 region has 11 residues. V shed 6 bases and J shed 7 bases, with 7 bases lying between them. The CDR3 is CASSAVQPQHF. CDR3 DNA sequence: TGTGCCAGTAGCGCGGTACAGCCCCAGCATTTT.

The chain combines TRBV6-5 with TRBJ2-7; TRBD2 might be the D (6 bases). V was shortened by 2 bases and J by 0 bases, with 11 bases between the two germline ends. This CDR3 comprises 15 residues. Germline values: CDR1 MNHEY, CDR2 SVGAGI. The CDR3 DNA sequence: TGTGCCAGCAGTTACGGTAGCGGACCCTCCTACGAGCAGTACTTC. As protein: CASSYGSGPSYEQYF.

J is TRBJ1-4 and V is TRBV6-5; D is uncertain. With 4 bases removed from V and 0 bases from J, the gap between germline ends came to 12 bases. CDR1 and CDR2 from the germline V gene are MNHEY and SVGAGI. The CDR3 extends over 16 amino acids. CDR3 in amino acids: CASSSFGPATNEKLFF. DNA of the CDR3: TGTGCCAGCAGTTCGTTCGGACCCGCAACTAATGAAAAACTGTTTTTT.

V is TRBV9 and J is TRBJ2-1; 11 nucleotides line up with TRBD2. With 5 bases clipped from V and 7 bases from J, the junction kept 8 bases outside the gene matches. Germline V gene sequence: CDR1 SGDLS, CDR2 YYNGEE. The CDR3 contains 15 residues. The CDR3 reads CASSVTSGSGNEQFF. The CDR3 DNA follows: TGTGCCAGCAGTGTTACTAGCGGGAGTGGGAATGAGCAGTTCTTC.

The chain links TRBV6-1 to TRBJ1-5; tentatively, D is TRBD1 (6 bases). The CDR3 is 15 residues long. In germline, CDR1 is MNHNS, CDR2 SASEGT. Trimming took 0 bases from V and 3 from J, leaving 9 bases between them. CDR3 nucleotide sequence: TGTGCCAGCAGTGAAGCGGTGGGGGCCAATCAGCCCCAGCATTTT. Translating gives CASSEAVGANQPQHF.

The chain links TRBV2 to TRBJ1-1, with TRBD1 matching over 8 bases. V was pared by 6 bases and J by 2 bases, with 8 bases of the junction left unmatched. The CDR3 spans 15 residues. CDR1 and CDR2 from the germline V gene are SNHLY and FYNNEI. CDR3: CASRRTGLLNTEAFF. DNA for the CDR3: TGTGCCAGCAGGAGGACAGGGCTACTAAACACTGAAGCTTTCTTT.

The genes are TRBV7-9 and TRBJ1-2, with D tentatively TRBD1 (6 bases). V was clipped by 1 base and J by 3 bases, with 12 bases between them. The CDR3 sequence is 15 residues long. Per germline, CDR1 SEHNR and CDR2 FQNEAQ (reference sequence). The CDR3 DNA reads TGTGCCAGCAGCTTAGAAGGGGGGTTGGACTATGGCTACACCTTC. Amino acids: CASSLEGGLDYGYTF.

This clone was seen just once. The chain employs TRBV10-1 and TRBJ2-1; 9 bases line up with TRBD2. Germline values: CDR1 WNHNN, CDR2 SYGVQD (reference sequence). Trimming took 4 bases from V and 4 from J; bases not matched to a gene: 11. The CDR3 loop spans 17 amino acids. The CDR3 loop is CASSASWREGRYNEQFF. The CDR3 DNA follows: TGCGCCAGCAGTGCCTCTTGGCGGGAGGGTCGGTACAATGAGCAGTTCTTC.

The rearrangement links TRBV30 to TRBJ1-4; the D gene is possibly TRBD1 (5 bases). Trimming removed 4 bases at V and 7 bases at J, with 16 bases between. Germline V gene sequence: CDR1 GTSNPN, CDR2 SVGIG (reference sequence). The CDR3 extends over 14 amino acids. The CDR3: CAWTLGALGEKLFF. CDR3 sequence (DNA): TGTGCCTGGACCCTAGGGGCCCTGGGTGAAAAACTGTTTTTT.

This sequence joins TRBV28 and TRBJ2-7, with D possibly TRBD1 on 6 matching bases. CDR3 length equals 15 residues. The ends were cut back, 2 bases at V and 3 bases at J, with 14 bases in the middle. Germline V gene sequence: CDR1 MDHEN, CDR2 SYDVKM. The CDR3 spells CASSLNRDHFYEQYF. CDR3 nucleotides: TGTGCCAGCAGTTTAAACAGGGACCATTTCTACGAGCAGTACTTC. The complete variable domain, with remaining parts taken from reference TRBV28 and TRBJ2-7, reads DVKVTQSSRYLVKRTGEKVFLECVQDMDHENMFWYRQDPGLGLRLIYFSYDVKMKEKGDIPEGYSVSREKKERFSLILESASTNQTSMYLCASSLNRDHFYEQYFGPGTRLTVT.

On this clone itself: Other DNA sequences in the sample encode the same CDR3. The genes are TRBV19 and TRBJ2-7; D unclear. Trimming cost V 5 bases and J 4 bases, with 9 bases left between them. CDR3 size: 12 residues. Germline V CDR1 and CDR2: LNHDA, SQIVND (reference sequence). CDR3 nucleotides: TGTGCCAGTAGTCCGTCCGGTTACGAGCAGTACTTC. Amino acid sequence: CASSPSGYEQYF. The variable domain in full, with the rest retrieved from reference TRBV19 and TRBJ2-7, is DGGITQSPKYLFRKEGQNVTLSCEQNLNHDAMYWYRQDPGQGLRLIYYSQIVNDFQKGDIAEGYSVSREKKESFPLTVTSAQKNPTAFYLCASSPSGYEQYFGPGTRLTVT.

This clone was detected a few times. V and J are TRBV19 and TRBJ2-2; 8 bases align to TRBD1. From germline, CDR1 is LNHDA and CDR2 SQIVND (reference sequence). Trimming at V came to 10 bases and at J to 4 bases, leaving 5 bases not matched to a gene. This CDR3 is 13 amino acids long. CDR3 sequence: CATRGQGTGELFF. The CDR3 coding sequence is TGTGCCACCCGAGGACAGGGCACCGGGGAGCTGTTTTTT.

The chain recombines TRBV9 with TRBJ2-3; 7 positions agree with TRBD2. This CDR3 contains 14 residues. Germline trimming cut 5 bases from V and 2 bases from J; bases unmatched to any gene: 5. Germline loops: CDR1 SGDLS, CDR2 YYNGEE. The CDR3 DNA reads TGTGCCAGCAGGCCTAGCGGAAACACAGATACGCAGTATTTT. Translated, it gives CASRPSGNTDTQYF.

The gene calls are TRBV27 and TRBJ2-7, with 10 bases that match TRBD2. Germline V gene lookup returns CDR1 MNHEY and CDR2 SMNVEV (reference sequence). CDR3 length equals 16 residues. V gave up 4 bases and J gave up 2 bases; unmatched junction bases: 8. In DNA, the CDR3 is TGTGCCAGCAGTTATTCCAGCGGGGGGGCGACCTACGAGCAGTACTTC. Protein product: CASSYSSGGATYEQYF.

This clone was detected only a few times. The same CDR3 also results from other DNA sequences found in this sample. This chain links TRBV19 with TRBJ2-7, with 7 bases fitting TRBD1. Germline-derived CDR1 and CDR2 are LNHDA and SQIVND (reference sequence). The junction had 2 bases not matched to a gene; V was cut back by 3 bases and J by 3 bases. There are 13 residues in the CDR3. The CDR3 reads CASSITGVYEQYF. The CDR3 DNA follows: TGTGCCAGTAGTATCACAGGGGTCTACGAGCAGTACTTC.

The V call is TRBV11-2, the J call TRBJ2-7, with D perhaps matching TRBD1 (5 bases). This CDR3 spans 12 amino acids. Trimming took off 4 bases at V and 6 bases at J, with 10 bases between the two ends. The germline CDR1 and CDR2 sequences are SGHAT and FQNNGV. In DNA, the CDR3 is TGTGCCAGCAGCTCCCCAGGGTTCGAGCAGTACTTC. This codes for CASSSPGFEQYF.